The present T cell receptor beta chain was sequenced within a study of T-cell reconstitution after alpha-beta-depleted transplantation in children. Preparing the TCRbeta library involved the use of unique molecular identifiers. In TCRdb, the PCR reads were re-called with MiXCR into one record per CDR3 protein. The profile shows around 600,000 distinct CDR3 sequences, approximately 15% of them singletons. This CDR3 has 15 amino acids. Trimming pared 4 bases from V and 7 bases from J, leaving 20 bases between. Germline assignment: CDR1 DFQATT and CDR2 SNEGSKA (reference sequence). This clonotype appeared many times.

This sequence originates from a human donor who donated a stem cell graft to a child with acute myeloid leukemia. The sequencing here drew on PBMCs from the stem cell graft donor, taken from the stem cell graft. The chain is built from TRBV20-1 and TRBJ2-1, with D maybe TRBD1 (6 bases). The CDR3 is CSANPMTGDRNEQFF. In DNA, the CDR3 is TGCAGTGCTAACCCTATGACAGGAGACCGGAATGAGCAGTTCTTC.